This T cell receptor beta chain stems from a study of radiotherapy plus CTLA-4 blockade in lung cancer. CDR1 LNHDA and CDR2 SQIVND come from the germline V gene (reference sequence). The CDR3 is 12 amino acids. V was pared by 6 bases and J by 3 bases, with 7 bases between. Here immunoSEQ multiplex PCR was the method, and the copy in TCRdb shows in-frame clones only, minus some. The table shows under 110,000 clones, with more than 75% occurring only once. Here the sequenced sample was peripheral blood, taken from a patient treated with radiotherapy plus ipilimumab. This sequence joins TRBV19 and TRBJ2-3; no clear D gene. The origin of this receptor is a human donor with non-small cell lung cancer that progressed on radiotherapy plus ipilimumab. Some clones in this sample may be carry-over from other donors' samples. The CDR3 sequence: CASSRRTDTQYF. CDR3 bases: TGTGCCAGTAGCCGACGAACAGATACGCAGTATTTT. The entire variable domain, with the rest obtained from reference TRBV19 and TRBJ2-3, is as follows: DGGITQSPKYLFRKEGQNVTLSCEQNLNHDAMYWYRQDPGQGLRLIYYSQIVNDFQKGDIAEGYSVSREKKESFPLTVTSAQKNPTAFYLCASSRRTDTQYFGPGTRLTVL.